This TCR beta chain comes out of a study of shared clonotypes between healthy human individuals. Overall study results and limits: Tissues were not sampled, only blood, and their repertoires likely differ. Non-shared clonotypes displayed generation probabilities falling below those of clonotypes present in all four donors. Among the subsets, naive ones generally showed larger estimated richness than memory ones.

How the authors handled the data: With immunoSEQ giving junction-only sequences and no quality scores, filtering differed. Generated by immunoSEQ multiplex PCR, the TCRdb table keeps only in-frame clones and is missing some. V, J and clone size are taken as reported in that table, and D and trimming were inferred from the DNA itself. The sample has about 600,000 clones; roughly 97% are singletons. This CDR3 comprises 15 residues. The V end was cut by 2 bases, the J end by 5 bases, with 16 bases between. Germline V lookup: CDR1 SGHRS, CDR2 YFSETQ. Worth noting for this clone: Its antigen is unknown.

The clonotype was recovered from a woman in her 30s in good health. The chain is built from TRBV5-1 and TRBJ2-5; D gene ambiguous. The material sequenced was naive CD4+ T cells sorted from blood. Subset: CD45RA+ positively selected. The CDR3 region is CASSFRYIDEETQYF. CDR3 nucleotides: TGCGCCAGCAGCTTTAGGTACATCGACGAGGAGACCCAGTACTTC. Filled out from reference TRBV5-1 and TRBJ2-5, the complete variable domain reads KAGVTQTPRYLIKTRGQQVTLSCSPISGHRSVSWYQQTPGQGLQFLFEYFSETQRNKGNFPGRFSGRQFSNSRSEMNVSTLELGDSALYLCASSFRYIDEETQYFGPGTRLLVL.